This is a list of T cell receptor beta chains from one sample in a study of blood T cell repertoires in COVID-19. The repertoire was sequenced with immunoSEQ multiplex PCR; TCRdb's copy has only in-frame clones and lacks some. The table shows over 150,000 clones, with roughly four fifths occurring only once. Material: PBMCs or T cells enriched from blood (not recorded which). These TCRs come from a man between 50 and 59 years old who had recovered from COVID-19. CDR3s include the opening cysteine and the closing phenylalanine or tryptophan. The order of the fields is clone size, J gene, V gene, D gene, CDR3 protein, CDR3 DNA. The D gene is left open where the match is weak. Not all rows give a size; the values are once, few, many and, for expanded clones, a class.

size: NA
J: TRBJ2-5
V: TRBV11-3
D: TRBD2
CDR3: CASGVAGPETQYF
DNA: TGTGCCAGCGGGGTAGCGGGTCCAGAGACCCAGTACTTC

size: NA
J: TRBJ1-1
V: TRBV14
D: TRBD1
CDR3: CASSQGGTVNTEAFF
DNA: TGTGCCAGCAGCCAAGGTGGGACAGTGAACACTGAAGCTTTCTTT

size: NA
J: TRBJ2-7
V: TRBV15
D: TRBD1
CDR3: CATSRVGQGAYEQYF
DNA: TGTGCCACCAGCAGAGTAGGACAGGGGGCCTACGAGCAGTACTTC

size: once
J: TRBJ1-6
V: TRBV7-2
D: NA
CDR3: CASSRDSPSPLHF
DNA: TGTGCCAGCAGCCGTGACAGTCCTTCACCCCTCCACTTT

size: NA
J: TRBJ1-1
V: TRBV7-2
D: NA
CDR3: CASSPTGGLEAFF
DNA: TGTGCCAGCAGCCCTACCGGGGGGCTTGAAGCTTTCTTT

size: NA
J: TRBJ1-2
V: TRBV19
D: NA
CDR3: CASSATGLGYTF
DNA: TGTGCCAGTAGTGCTACAGGGTTGGGCTACACCTTC

size: NA
J: TRBJ1-3
V: TRBV5-1
D: NA
CDR3: CASSLVNSSPGNTIYF
DNA: TGCGCCAGCAGCTTGGTTAACAGTAGTCCTGGAAACACCATATATTTT

size: NA
J: TRBJ1-5
V: TRBV30
D: TRBD1
CDR3: CAAGQGHSNQPQHF
DNA: TGTGCCGCGGGACAGGGCCATAGCAATCAGCCCCAGCATTTT

size: NA
J: TRBJ2-7
V: TRBV11-2
D: TRBD2
CDR3: CASSQTSGAYEQYF
DNA: TGTGCCAGCAGCCAGACTAGCGGGGCCTACGAGCAGTACTTC

size: once
J: TRBJ1-4
V: TRBV18
D: TRBD1
CDR3: CASSEGQGYNEKLFF
DNA: TGTGCCAGCTCAGAAGGACAGGGATACAATGAAAAACTGTTTTTT

size: NA
J: TRBJ2-1
V: TRBV6-6
D: NA
CDR3: CASRHDSFNNEQFF
DNA: TGTGCCAGCAGACACGACAGTTTCAACAATGAGCAGTTCTTC

size: NA
J: TRBJ1-4
V: TRBV19
D: NA
CDR3: CASYTGGGQNEKLFF
DNA: TGTGCCAGCTACACCGGGGGGGGGCAAAATGAAAAACTGTTTTTT

size: NA
J: TRBJ2-1
V: TRBV9
D: TRBD1
CDR3: CASSALTGGVHNEQFF
DNA: TGTGCCAGCAGCGCCTTGACAGGGGGCGTCCACAATGAGCAGTTCTTC

size: NA
J: TRBJ2-1
V: TRBV19
D: NA
CDR3: CASSIGGYNEQFF
DNA: TGTGCCAGTAGTATCGGAGGATACAATGAGCAGTTCTTC